This entry lists 17 T cell receptor beta chains sequenced from one sample in a study of T cell responses to AZD1222 COVID-19 vaccine. Produced via immunoSEQ multiplex PCR; TCRdb's table is partial and in-frame only. Of 95,000 to 100,000 clones in the sample, approximately 90% were seen once. The source was peripheral blood, collected 28 days after the second AZD1222 dose. These TCRs come from an adult who received the AZD1222 COVID-19 vaccine.

The genes are TRBV5-4 and TRBJ2-7; D is undetermined. Germline CDR1 and CDR2: SGHNT and YYREEE (reference sequence). Deletions cut 1 base from V and 2 bases from J, with 10 bases between. There are 14 residues in the CDR3. CDR3 in amino acids: CASSLLARPYEQYF. The CDR3 DNA is TGTGCCAGCAGCTTGCTGGCGAGGCCCTACGAGCAGTACTTC.

The chain is built from TRBV7-8 and TRBJ2-3, with 9 bases identical to TRBD1. The junction had 6 bases not matched to a gene; V was cut back by 4 bases and J by 1 base. The CDR3 has 16 amino acids. Germline CDR1 and CDR2: SGHVS and FQNEAQ. The CDR3 DNA sequence: TGTGCCAGCAGCTCCGGACAGGGGCTGGGCACAGATACGCAGTATTTT. Protein sequence: CASSSGQGLGTDTQYF.

The chain uses TRBV20-1 and TRBJ2-3, with 12 bases lining up with TRBD2. J was trimmed by 2 bases and V by 3 bases; bases with no gene match: 6. CDR1 DFQATT and CDR2 SNEGSKA come from the germline V gene (reference sequence). This CDR3 contains 16 residues. The CDR3 coding sequence is TGCAGTGCTAGTGACGGACTAGCGGGACACACAGATACGCAGTATTTT. Protein sequence: CSASDGLAGHTDTQYF.

The chain employs TRBV6-5 and TRBJ1-1; 7 nucleotides agree with TRBD1. Losses at the gene ends were 5 bases for V and 1 base for J; bases not matched to a gene: 7. This CDR3 is 15 amino acids long. Per the germline V gene, CDR1 is MNHEY and CDR2 is SVGAGI. DNA for the CDR3: TGTGCCAGCAGTCTCCGACAGGGTTGGAACACTGAAGCTTTCTTT. Protein sequence: CASSLRQGWNTEAFF.

V is TRBV27 and J is TRBJ2-7; the match to TRBD2 covers 12 bases. Germline CDR1 MNHEY, CDR2 SMNVEV (reference sequence). The CDR3 extends over 17 amino acids. V was pared by 4 bases and J by 2 bases, with 9 bases of the junction left unmatched. The CDR3 reads CASSSRIRLAGAYEQYF. CDR3 nucleotides: TGTGCCAGCAGTTCCCGGATAAGACTAGCGGGAGCCTACGAGCAGTACTTC.

V and J are TRBV9 and TRBJ2-3, with 12 bases identical to TRBD2. Trimming cost V 1 base and J 5 bases; bases outside gene matches: 5. The germline V gene encodes CDR1 SGDLS and CDR2 YYNGEE. CDR3 length: 16 amino acids. The chain's CDR3 is CASSVSSGRAGDTQYF. CDR3 in DNA: TGTGCCAGCAGCGTATCTAGCGGGAGGGCTGGAGATACGCAGTATTTT.

The sample holds a few counts of this clone. The rearrangement links TRBV28 to TRBJ1-5, with 8 bases aligning to TRBD1. The V segment lost 5 bases and the J segment 11 bases; nucleotides outside the gene matches: 14. The CDR3 has 15 residues. Germline CDR1 reads MDHEN; CDR2 reads SYDVKM. The CDR3 nucleotides are TGTGCCAGCAGTCCATCGACAGGGGCTATCAAGGCCCAGCATTTT. Its translation is CASSPSTGAIKAQHF.

The genes are TRBV24-1 and TRBJ2-2; unclear D gene. The CDR3 extends over 13 amino acids. V lost 5 bases and J 6 bases, leaving 9 bases between the germline ends. CDR1 and CDR2 from the germline V gene are KGHDR and SFDVKD. CDR3 sequence: CATSARPPGELFF. In nucleotides, the CDR3 is TGTGCCACCAGTGCCAGGCCCCCCGGGGAGCTGTTTTTT.

The chain has TRBV7-9 and TRBJ2-2, with D hard to call. With 8 bases removed from V and 7 bases from J, the gap between germline ends came to 11 bases. Germline-derived CDR1 and CDR2 are SEHNR and FQNEAQ (reference sequence). The CDR3 is made up of 12 amino acids. The CDR3 here is CASSLGDGELFF. The CDR3 DNA reads TGTGCCAGCTCACTTGGGGACGGGGAGCTGTTTTTT.

The CDR3: CAITRREEETQYF. The DNA for the CDR3 is TGTGCAATCACTCGGCGGGAGGAGGAGACCCAGTACTTC. The chain joins TRBV28 to TRBJ2-5; 8 bases align to TRBD2. This CDR3 has 13 amino acids. The germline gives CDR1 MDHEN, CDR2 SYDVKM.

The chain couples TRBV10-3 to TRBJ1-1; a possible D gene is TRBD1 (6 bases). Trimming took off 0 bases at V and 4 bases at J, with 9 bases between the two ends. This CDR3 is built from 14 residues. Germline V gene sequence: CDR1 ENHRY, CDR2 SYGVKD. The CDR3 nucleotides are TGTGCCATCAGTGAGTCCGGGGGCGGCACTGAAGCTTTCTTT. Its translation: CAISESGGGTEAFF.

The chain couples TRBV7-2 to TRBJ2-1, with D unresolved. Germline V gives CDR1 SGHTA, CDR2 FQGNSA. The CDR3 contains 13 residues. V gave up 4 bases and J gave up 8 bases, with 12 bases separating them. The DNA of the CDR3 is TGTGCCAGCAGCTCGAGACGGCGGTATGAGCAGTTCTTC. Its translation is CASSSRRRYEQFF. Filled out from reference TRBV7-2 and TRBJ2-1, the complete variable domain reads GAGVSQSPSNKVTEKGKDVELRCDPISGHTALYWYRQSLGQGLEFLIYFQGNSAPDKSGLPSDRFSAERTGGSVSTLTIQRTQQEDSAVYLCASSSRRRYEQFFGPGTRLTVL.

This clone has a single count. V gene TRBV5-4 combines with J gene TRBJ2-1; perhaps TRBD2 as D (6 bases). V lost 5 bases to trimming and J lost 0 bases, with 12 bases between them. CDR1 is SGHNT and CDR2 is YYREEE in the germline V gene (reference sequence). The CDR3 is 15 residues long. The CDR3 coding sequence is TGTGCCAGCAGTCTCGACGGGAGCTCCTACAATGAGCAGTTCTTC. This sequence encodes CASSLDGSSYNEQFF.

This clone was observed once. This chain links TRBV2 with TRBJ1-5; D not certain. Trimming pared 5 bases from V and 4 bases from J, leaving 9 bases between. The CDR3 runs to 13 residues. Germline CDR1 and CDR2: SNHLY and FYNNEI. The CDR3 DNA is TGTGCCAGCAGTACCGACGGGAATCAGCCCCAGCATTTT. The encoded protein is CASSTDGNQPQHF.

The rearrangement uses TRBV5-1 and TRBJ1-3; unclear D gene. The germline CDR1 and CDR2 sequences are SGHRS and YFSETQ. There are 12 residues in the CDR3. Trimming shortened V by 4 bases and J by 5 bases, and 7 bases separated the two germline ends. The CDR3 reads CASSVDRNTIYF. In DNA, the CDR3 is TGCGCCAGCAGCGTCGACAGAAACACCATATATTTT.

The chain joins TRBV6-5 to TRBJ1-6; 10 nucleotides line up with TRBD1. This CDR3 comprises 16 residues. V shed 3 bases and J 7 bases; nucleotides not matched to a gene: 6. Germline V CDR1 and CDR2: MNHEY, SVGAGI. The CDR3 sequence: CASSYTWTGGNSPLHF. CDR3 nucleotides: TGTGCCAGCAGTTATACCTGGACAGGGGGGAATTCACCCCTCCACTTT.

This clone showed up just a few times. The chain carries TRBV6-4 and TRBJ1-6; D unclear. In germline, CDR1 is MRHNA, CDR2 SNTAGT. Trimming pared 5 bases from V and 9 bases from J, leaving 17 bases between. The CDR3 length is 15 residues. The CDR3 region is CASSRDQTTGSPLHF. The CDR3 nucleotides are TGTGCCAGCAGTCGGGATCAAACAACCGGTTCACCCCTCCACTTT.